This TCR beta chain was sequenced during a study of cytomegalovirus exposure and HLA in healthy donors. Unmatched junction bases numbered 8, after V lost 1 base and J lost 3 bases. The CDR3 totals 16 residues. CDR1 is MDHEN, CDR2 SYDVKM, per germline. Method: immunoSEQ multiplex PCR; TCRdb's copy keeps in-frame clones and lacks some. The table shows fewer than 250,000 clones, with roughly 84% occurring only once. The V gene is TRBV28, the J gene TRBJ2-7; 8 bases align to TRBD2. The receptor was derived from a woman in her late teens or twenties in good health and CMV-seropositive. The sample consisted of PBMCs. The CDR3 DNA reads as TGTGCCAGCAGTTTATTCGGCGGGAGGTCACGCTACGAGCAGTACTTC. Amino acid sequence: CASSLFGGRSRYEQYF. Supplemented by reference TRBV28 and TRBJ2-7, the full variable domain reads DVKVTQSSRYLVKRTGEKVFLECVQDMDHENMFWYRQDPGLGLRLIYFSYDVKMKEKGDIPEGYSVSREKKERFSLILESASTNQTSMYLCASSLFGGRSRYEQYFGPGTRLTVT.